These T cell receptor beta chains were read from a single sample in a study of response to subunit inactivated influenza vaccine. One entry per CDR3 protein results from TCRdb running MiXCR on the RT-PCR reads. This table holds around 200,000 distinct CDR3 sequences, 12% found once. Separately, the same data were catalogued under a study of T cells expressing NK-cell markers.

The sample in question was CD8+ T cells sorted from PBMCs, obtained 12 days after vaccination. These receptors were obtained from a man aged 45-60 years who received an inactivated influenza vaccine. Both conserved end residues are part of each CDR3. The order of the fields is J gene, V gene, D gene, CDR3 length, clone size, CDR3 protein, CDR3 DNA. D genes are given only for firm matches. Expanded clones get a size class; other rows say once, few or many, or leave the size out.

>TRBJ2-7|TRBV20-1|TRBD1|14|few
CSAIPGTGMGEQYF
TGCAGTGCCATCCCCGGGACAGGGATGGGCGAGCAGTACTTC
>TRBJ1-2|TRBV12-3/TRBV12-4|NA|13|few
CASSRTSGYGYTF
TGTGCCAGCAGTCGGACATCTGGCTATGGCTACACCTTC
>TRBJ2-2|TRBV7-9|TRBD2|14|few
CASSNSGTTGELFF
TGTGCCAGCAGCAATAGCGGGACCACCGGGGAGCTGTTTTTT
>TRBJ2-1|TRBV20-1|TRBD2|15|NA
CSAPTGTSLYNEQFF
TGCAGTGCCCCTACCGGGACTAGTCTCTACAATGAGCAGTTCTTC
>TRBJ1-5|TRBV20-1|NA|16|NA
CSARDDLLDLGQPQHF
TGCAGTGCTAGAGATGACCTGCTGGATCTAGGCCAGCCCCAGCATTTT
>TRBJ2-3|TRBV4-3|TRBD2|15|NA
CASSQIAGGTDTQYF
TGCGCCAGCAGTCAGATAGCGGGGGGGACAGATACGCAGTATTTT
>TRBJ2-5|TRBV11-2|NA|15|few
CASSLGRYRVETQYF
TGTGCCAGCAGCTTAGGAAGATACAGGGTAGAGACCCAGTACTTC
>TRBJ1-5|TRBV29-1|NA|14|few
CSVQTEGSNQPQHF
TGCAGCGTCCAGACGGAGGGGAGCAATCAGCCCCAGCATTTT
>TRBJ2-7|TRBV12-3/TRBV12-4|NA|15|NA
CASSFGEEGTYEQYF
TGTGCCAGCAGTTTCGGGGAGGAGGGAACCTACGAGCAGTACTTC
>TRBJ2-7|TRBV6-1|TRBD1|15|few
CASSEARGQGYEQYF
TGTGCCAGCAGTGAAGCGCGTGGACAGGGTTACGAGCAGTACTTC
>TRBJ2-1|TRBV7-9|NA|15|many
CASRAGRGAWDEQFF
TGTGCCAGCAGGGCGGGACGGGGGGCTTGGGATGAGCAGTTCTTC
>TRBJ2-7|TRBV30|NA|12|NA
CAWSVRGYEQYF
TGTGCCTGGAGTGTACGGGGTTACGAGCAGTACTTC
>TRBJ2-1|TRBV6-5|NA|12|NA
CASSYSANEQFF
TGTGCCAGCAGTTACTCGGCCAATGAGCAGTTCTTC
>TRBJ2-7|TRBV4-1|TRBD1|16|many
CASSQDTGQGSYEQYF
TGCGCCAGCAGCCAAGATACCGGACAGGGTTCCTACGAGCAGTACTTC
>TRBJ1-1|TRBV6-1|NA|14|few
CASSLAFGRTEAFF
TGTGCCAGCTCCCTGGCATTTGGTCGCACTGAAGCTTTCTTT
>TRBJ2-7|TRBV7-8|NA|14|NA
CASSDSGYTYQQYF
TGTGCCAGCAGCGATAGTGGATACACGTACCAGCAGTACTTC
>TRBJ2-5|TRBV28|NA|14|NA
CASSFLQEKETQYF
TGTGCCAGCAGTTTCCTACAGGAAAAAGAGACCCAGTACTTC
>TRBJ2-1|TRBV6-1|NA|15|many
CASSPPGTPYNEQFF
TGTGCCAGCAGTCCCCCCGGGACACCCTACAATGAGCAGTTCTTC
>TRBJ1-1|TRBV29-1|NA|8|few
CSVGQGNF
NA
>TRBJ2-3|TRBV11-2|NA|14|few
CASSPRRRGDTQYF
TGTGCCAGCAGCCCCAGGCGGAGGGGGGATACGCAGTATTTT
>TRBJ2-7|TRBV5-5|TRBD1|12|many
CASNQGAGEQYF
TGTGCCAGCAACCAGGGGGCTGGAGAGCAGTACTTC
>TRBJ1-5|TRBV7-6|NA|13|NA
CASSGGGYQPQHF
TGTGCCAGCAGCGGGGGCGGTTATCAGCCCCAGCATTTT
>TRBJ2-1|TRBV12-3/TRBV12-4|NA|12|once
CATASLASRQFF
TGTGCCACCGCCAGTTTAGCGAGCCGGCAGTTCTTC
>TRBJ1-5|TRBV20-1|NA|17|NA
CSARARAGKESNQPQHF
TGCAGTGCTAGAGCACGCGCCGGTAAAGAGAGCAATCAGCCCCAGCATTTT
>TRBJ1-5|TRBV7-6|TRBD1|15|NA
CASSLGTGGNQPQHF
TGTGCCAGCAGCTTAGGGACAGGGGGAAATCAGCCCCAGCATTTT
>TRBJ1-6|TRBV7-4|NA|17|NA
CASSLRAGSSYNSPLHF
TGTGCCAGCAGCTTAAGAGCAGGGAGCTCCTATAATTCACCCCTCCACTTT
>TRBJ1-5|TRBV28|TRBD1|14|many
CASSLGQGHQPQHF
TGTGCCAGCAGTTTAGGACAGGGGCATCAGCCCCAGCATTTT
>TRBJ2-3|TRBV28|TRBD1|17|few
CASSSPLTGGFTDTQYF
TGTGCCAGCAGTTCACCCCTGACAGGGGGCTTCACAGATACGCAGTATTTT
>TRBJ2-3|TRBV24-1|TRBD1|16|NA
CATSDLRQGNTDTQYF
TGTGCCACCAGTGATTTGCGACAGGGAAACACAGATACGCAGTATTTT
>TRBJ2-1|TRBV7-9|NA|14|NA
CASRGGAAYNEQFF
TGTGCCAGCAGGGGGGGGGCTGCTTACAATGAGCAGTTCTTC
>TRBJ2-7|TRBV4-3|NA|16|NA
CASSQDPGAESYEQYF
TGCGCCAGCAGCCAAGATCCGGGGGCCGAATCCTACGAGCAGTACTTC
>TRBJ2-2|TRBV11-2|NA|14|few
CASSHTLGAGELFF
TGTGCCAGCAGCCACACATTAGGGGCCGGGGAGCTGTTTTTT
>TRBJ2-5|TRBV6-5|NA|11|few
CATGLQETQYF
TGTGCAACGGGGCTCCAAGAGACCCAGTACTTC
>TRBJ2-7|TRBV28|TRBD1|11|few
CATGLTYEQYF
TGTGCGACAGGGCTAACCTACGAGCAGTACTTC
>TRBJ1-5|TRBV15|TRBD1|15|many
CATSRGTGGGQPQHF
TGTGCCACCAGCAGAGGGACAGGGGGCGGTCAGCCCCAGCATTTT
>TRBJ2-1|TRBV7-8|TRBD2|16|NA
CASSSRAGVSYNEQFF
TGTGCCAGCAGCTCCAGAGCGGGGGTCTCCTACAATGAGCAGTTCTTC
>TRBJ1-3|TRBV5-4|NA|15|many
CASSLDRGSGNTIYF
TGTGCCAGCAGCTTGGATCGGGGCTCTGGAAACACCATATATTTT
>TRBJ2-7|TRBV27|TRBD2|14|NA
CASSPTSGAGEQYF
TGTGCCAGCAGTCCGACTAGCGGTGCGGGCGAGCAGTACTTC
>TRBJ2-7|TRBV20-1|TRBD1|16|NA
CSARDVGGLTIYEQYF
TGCAGTGCTAGAGATGTAGGGGGCCTAACTATCTACGAGCAGTACTTC
>TRBJ2-7|TRBV5-6|NA|16|few
CASSFIDRIPGSEQYF
TGTGCCAGCAGCTTCATAGACCGAATCCCAGGTTCCGAGCAGTACTTC
>TRBJ1-1|TRBV12-3/TRBV12-4|NA|16|many
CASSFYRVLMNTEAFF
TGTGCCAGCAGTTTTTACCGGGTGCTAATGAACACTGAAGCTTTCTTT
>TRBJ2-1|TRBV4-1|TRBD2|19|NA
CASSQQTSGGRSIYNEQFF
TGCGCCAGCAGCCAACAGACTAGCGGGGGCCGATCAATCTACAATGAGCAGTTCTTC
>TRBJ1-2|TRBV15|TRBD1|14|NA
CATSRDRGNYGYTF
TGTGCCACCAGCAGAGACAGGGGGAACTATGGCTACACCTTC
>TRBJ1-2|TRBV7-9|NA|16|NA
CTSSLAHGRGANGYTF
TGTACCAGCAGCTTAGCCCACGGAAGGGGAGCGAATGGCTACACCTTC
>TRBJ2-1|TRBV7-8|NA|15|NA
CASSLEGNSYNEQFF
TGTGCCAGCAGCTTAGAGGGAAACTCCTACAATGAGCAGTTCTTC